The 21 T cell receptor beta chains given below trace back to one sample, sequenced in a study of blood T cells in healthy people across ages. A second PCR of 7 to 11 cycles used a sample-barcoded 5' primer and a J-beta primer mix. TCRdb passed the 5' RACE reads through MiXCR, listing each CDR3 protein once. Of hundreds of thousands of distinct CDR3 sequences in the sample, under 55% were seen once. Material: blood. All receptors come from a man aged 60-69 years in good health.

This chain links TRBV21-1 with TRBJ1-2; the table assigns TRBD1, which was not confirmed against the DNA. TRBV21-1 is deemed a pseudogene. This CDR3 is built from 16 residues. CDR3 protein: CASSTQRAGADYGYTF. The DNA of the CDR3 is TGTGCCAGCAGCACCCAGCGTGCAGGCGCGGACTATGGCTACACCTTC.

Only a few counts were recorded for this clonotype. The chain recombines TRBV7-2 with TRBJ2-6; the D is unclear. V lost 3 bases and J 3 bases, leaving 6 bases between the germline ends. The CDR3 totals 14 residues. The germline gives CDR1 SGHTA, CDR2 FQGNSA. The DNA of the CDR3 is TGTGCCAGCAGCTTCAAAAGTGGGGCCAACGTCCTGACTTTC. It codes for CASSFKSGANVLTF.

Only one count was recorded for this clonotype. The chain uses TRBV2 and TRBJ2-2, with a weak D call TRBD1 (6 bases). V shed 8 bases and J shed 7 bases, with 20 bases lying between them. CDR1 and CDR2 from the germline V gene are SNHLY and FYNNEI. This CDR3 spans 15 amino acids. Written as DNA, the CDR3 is TGTGCCAGCCATAGGACAGCGGCGTATGGCGGGGAGCTGTTTTTT. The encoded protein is CASHRTAAYGGELFF.

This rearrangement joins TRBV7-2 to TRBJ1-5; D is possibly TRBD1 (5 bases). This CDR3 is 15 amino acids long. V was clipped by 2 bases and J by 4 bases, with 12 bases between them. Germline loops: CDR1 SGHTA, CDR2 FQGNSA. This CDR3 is CASSLNFGGNQPQHF. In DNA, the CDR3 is TGTGCCAGCAGCTTAAATTTTGGGGGAAATCAGCCCCAGCATTTT.

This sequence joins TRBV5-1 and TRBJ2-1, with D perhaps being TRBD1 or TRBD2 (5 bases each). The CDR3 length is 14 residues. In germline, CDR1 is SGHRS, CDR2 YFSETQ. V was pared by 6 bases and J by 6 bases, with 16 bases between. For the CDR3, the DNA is TGCGCCAGCACGAGGGACCCGGAGGCCAATGAGCAGTTCTTC. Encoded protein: CASTRDPEANEQFF.

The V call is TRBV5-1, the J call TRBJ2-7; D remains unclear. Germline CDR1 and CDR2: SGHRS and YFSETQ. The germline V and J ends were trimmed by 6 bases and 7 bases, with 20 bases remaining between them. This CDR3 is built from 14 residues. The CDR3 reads CASNPDTNYGEQYF. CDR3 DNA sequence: TGCGCCAGCAACCCCGATACCAACTACGGTGAGCAGTACTTC.

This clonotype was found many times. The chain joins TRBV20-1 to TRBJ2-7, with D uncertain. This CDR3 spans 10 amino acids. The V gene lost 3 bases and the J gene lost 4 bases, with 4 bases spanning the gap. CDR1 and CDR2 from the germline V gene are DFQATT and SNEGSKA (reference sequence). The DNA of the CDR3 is TGCAGTGCTAGTAAATACGAGCAGTACTTC. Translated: CSASKYEQYF.

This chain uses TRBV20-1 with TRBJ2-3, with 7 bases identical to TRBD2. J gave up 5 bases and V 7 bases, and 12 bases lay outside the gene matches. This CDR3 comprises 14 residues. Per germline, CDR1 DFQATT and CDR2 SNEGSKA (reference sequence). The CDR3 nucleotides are TGCAGTGTCGCCCCTGGGGGGGTGGAAGATACGCAGTATTTT. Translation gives CSVAPGGVEDTQYF.

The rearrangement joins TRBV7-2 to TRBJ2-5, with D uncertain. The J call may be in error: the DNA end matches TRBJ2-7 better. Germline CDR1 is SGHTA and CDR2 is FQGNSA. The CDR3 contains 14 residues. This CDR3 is CASSLAYGTYEQYF. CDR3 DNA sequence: TGTGCCAGCAGCTTAGCGTACGGCACTTACGAGCAGTACTTC.

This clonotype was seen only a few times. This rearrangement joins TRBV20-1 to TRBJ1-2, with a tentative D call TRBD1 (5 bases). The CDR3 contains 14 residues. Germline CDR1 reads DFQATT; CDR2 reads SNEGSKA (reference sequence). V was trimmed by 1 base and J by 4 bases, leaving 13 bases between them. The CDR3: CSARGQTQAYGYTF. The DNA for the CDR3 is TGCAGTGCTAGAGGACAGACTCAGGCCTATGGCTACACCTTC.

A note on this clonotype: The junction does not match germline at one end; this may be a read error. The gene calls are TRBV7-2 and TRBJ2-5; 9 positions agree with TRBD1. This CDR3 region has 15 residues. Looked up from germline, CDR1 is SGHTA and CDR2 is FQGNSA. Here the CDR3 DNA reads TGTGCCGGCAGCATACAACAGGGGGCCGTAGAGACCCAGTACTTC. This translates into CAGSIQQGAVETQYF. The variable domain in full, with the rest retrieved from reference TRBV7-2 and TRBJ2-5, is GAGVSQSPSNKVTEKGKDVELRCDPISGHTALYWYRQSLGQGLEFLIYFQGNSAPDKSGLPSDRFSAERTGGSVSTLTIQRTQQEDSAVYLCAGSIQQGAVETQYFGPGTRLLVL.

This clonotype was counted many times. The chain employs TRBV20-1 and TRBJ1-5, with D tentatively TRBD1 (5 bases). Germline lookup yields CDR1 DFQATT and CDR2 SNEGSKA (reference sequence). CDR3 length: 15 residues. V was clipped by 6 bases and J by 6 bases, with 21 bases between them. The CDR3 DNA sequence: TGCAGTGCGACATTGGTGAGGGGCCCCGGTCAGCCCCAGCATTTT. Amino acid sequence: CSATLVRGPGQPQHF.

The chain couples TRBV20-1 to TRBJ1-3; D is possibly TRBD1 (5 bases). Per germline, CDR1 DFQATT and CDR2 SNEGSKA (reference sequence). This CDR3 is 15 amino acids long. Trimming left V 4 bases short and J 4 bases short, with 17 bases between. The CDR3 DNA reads TGCAGTGCTATGAGGGACCTCGGCGGAGGAAACACCATATATTTT. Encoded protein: CSAMRDLGGGNTIYF.

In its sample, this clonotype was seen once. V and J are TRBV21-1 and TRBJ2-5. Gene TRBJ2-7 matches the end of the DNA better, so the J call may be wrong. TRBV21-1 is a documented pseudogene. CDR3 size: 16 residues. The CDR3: CASSKAVGREPYEQYF. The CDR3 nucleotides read TGTGCCAGCAGCAAAGCAGTCGGCAGAGAACCCTACGAGCAGTACTTC.

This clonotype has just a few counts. CDR3 in amino acids: CASSPVRTAHGYTF. The CDR3 nucleotides read TGTGCCAGCAGCCCCGTTCGGACAGCCCATGGCTACACCTTC. This chain uses TRBV7-9 with TRBJ1-2; D is possibly TRBD1 (6 bases). The CDR3 covers 14 residues. Trimming stripped 5 bases from V and 6 bases from J, with 16 bases between. Germline V gene lookup returns CDR1 SEHNR and CDR2 FQNEAQ (reference sequence).

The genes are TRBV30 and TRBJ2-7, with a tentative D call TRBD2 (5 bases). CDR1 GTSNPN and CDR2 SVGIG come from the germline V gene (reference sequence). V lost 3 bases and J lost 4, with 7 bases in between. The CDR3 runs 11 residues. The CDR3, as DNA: TGTGCCTGGAGGAGGGAGTACGAGCAGTACTTC. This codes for CAWRREYEQYF.

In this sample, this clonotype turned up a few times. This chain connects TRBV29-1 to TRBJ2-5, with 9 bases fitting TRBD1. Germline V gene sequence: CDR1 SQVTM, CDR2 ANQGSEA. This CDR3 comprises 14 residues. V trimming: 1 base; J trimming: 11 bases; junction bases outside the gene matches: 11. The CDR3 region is CSVEGDRDANEQYF. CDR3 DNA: TGCAGCGTTGAAGGGGACAGGGATGCGAATGAGCAGTACTTC.

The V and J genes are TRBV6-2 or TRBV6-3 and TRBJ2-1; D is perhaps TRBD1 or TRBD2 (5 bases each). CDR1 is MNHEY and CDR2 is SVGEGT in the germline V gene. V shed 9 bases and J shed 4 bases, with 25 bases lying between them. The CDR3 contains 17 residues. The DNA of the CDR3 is TGTGCCAGTAATAGGCTAGCTACCCCGGGGCCTTACAATGAGCAGTTCTTC. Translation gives CASNRLATPGPYNEQFF.

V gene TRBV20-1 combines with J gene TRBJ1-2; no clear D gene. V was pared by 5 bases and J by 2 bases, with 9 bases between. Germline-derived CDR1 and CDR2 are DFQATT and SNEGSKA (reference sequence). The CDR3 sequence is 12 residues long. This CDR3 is CSAEAVNYGYTF. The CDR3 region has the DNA TGCAGTGCTGAGGCTGTAAACTATGGCTACACCTTC.

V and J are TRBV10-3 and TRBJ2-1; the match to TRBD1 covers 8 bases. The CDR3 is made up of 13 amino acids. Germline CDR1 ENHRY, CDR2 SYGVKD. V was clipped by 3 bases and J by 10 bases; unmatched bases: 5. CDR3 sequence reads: CAISEVSGGEQFF. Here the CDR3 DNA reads TGTGCCATCAGTGAAGTCTCAGGGGGCGAGCAGTTCTTC.

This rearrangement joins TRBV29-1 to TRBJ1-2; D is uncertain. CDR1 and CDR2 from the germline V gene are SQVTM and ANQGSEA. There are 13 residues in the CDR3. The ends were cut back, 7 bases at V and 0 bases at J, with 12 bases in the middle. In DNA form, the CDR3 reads TGCAGCGGTCTTACAGCGACTAACTATGGCTACACCTTC. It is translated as CSGLTATNYGYTF.